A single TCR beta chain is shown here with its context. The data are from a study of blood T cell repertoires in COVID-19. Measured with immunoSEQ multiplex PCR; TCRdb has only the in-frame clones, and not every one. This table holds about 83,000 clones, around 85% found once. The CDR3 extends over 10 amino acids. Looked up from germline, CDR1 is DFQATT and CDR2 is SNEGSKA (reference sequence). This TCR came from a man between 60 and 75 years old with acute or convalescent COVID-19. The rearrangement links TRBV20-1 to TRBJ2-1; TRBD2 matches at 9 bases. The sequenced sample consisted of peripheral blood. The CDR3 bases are TGCCTAGCGGGGCAAAATGAGCAGTTCTTC. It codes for CLAGQNEQFF.